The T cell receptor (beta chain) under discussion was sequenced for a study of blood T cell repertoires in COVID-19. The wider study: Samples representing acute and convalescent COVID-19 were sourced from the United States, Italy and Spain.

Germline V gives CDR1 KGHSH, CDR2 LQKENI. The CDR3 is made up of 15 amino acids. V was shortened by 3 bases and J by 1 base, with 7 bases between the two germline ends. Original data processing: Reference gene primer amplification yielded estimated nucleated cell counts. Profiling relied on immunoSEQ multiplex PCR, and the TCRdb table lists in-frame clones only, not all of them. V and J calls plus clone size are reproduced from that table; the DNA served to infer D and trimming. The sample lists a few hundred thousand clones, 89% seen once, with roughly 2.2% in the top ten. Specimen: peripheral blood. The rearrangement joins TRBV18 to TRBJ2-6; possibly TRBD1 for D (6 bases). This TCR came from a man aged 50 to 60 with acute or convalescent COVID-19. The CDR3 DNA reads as TGTGCCAGCTCACCGACAGGTTCTGGGGCCAACGTCCTGACTTTC. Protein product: CASSPTGSGANVLTF.